Sequencing of this TCR beta chain was carried out in a study of somatic mutations in cytotoxic T cells in rheumatoid arthritis. Study context: An approximately 27 ml EDTA sample of patient blood was drawn right after diagnosis, before any treatment. General study findings and limits: No significant CD8+ T-cell clonality difference was found between rheumatoid arthritis patients and age-matched controls.

The investigators isolated CD4+ and CD8+ cells by positive magnetic bead selection and checked their purity by flow cytometry. The length of the CDR3 is 16 residues. Per germline, CDR1 SGHAT and CDR2 FQNNGV. With V trimmed by 1 base and J by 1 base, 2 bases remained unmatched. With respect to this clone: What it recognizes is unknown.

Assay: immunoSEQ multiplex PCR; the TCRdb copy retains only in-frame clones and omits some. The sample shows around 19,000 clones, approximately 67% of them seen only once. The TCR was taken from an adult with rheumatoid arthritis. Sequencing was done on a sample of CD8+ T cells sorted from blood. The J gene is TRBJ2-5, the V gene TRBV11-2, with 11 bases lining up with TRBD2. The CDR3 reads CASSLVTSGAQETQYF. The CDR3 nucleotides read TGTGCCAGCAGCTTAGTGACTAGCGGGGCCCAAGAGACCCAGTACTTC.